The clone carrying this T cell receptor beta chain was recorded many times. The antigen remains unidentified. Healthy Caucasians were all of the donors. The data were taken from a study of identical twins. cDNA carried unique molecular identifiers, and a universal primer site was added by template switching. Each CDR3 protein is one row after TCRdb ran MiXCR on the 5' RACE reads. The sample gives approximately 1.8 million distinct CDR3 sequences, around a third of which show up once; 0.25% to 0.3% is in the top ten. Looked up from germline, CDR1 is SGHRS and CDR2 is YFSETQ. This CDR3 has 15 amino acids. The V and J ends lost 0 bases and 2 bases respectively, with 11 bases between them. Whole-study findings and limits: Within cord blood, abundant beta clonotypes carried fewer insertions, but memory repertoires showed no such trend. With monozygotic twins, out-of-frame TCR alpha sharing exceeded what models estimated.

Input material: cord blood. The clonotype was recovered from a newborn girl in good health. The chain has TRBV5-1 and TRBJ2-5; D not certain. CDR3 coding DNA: TGCGCCAGCAGCTTGGTCGCGGCACTGCAAGAGACCCAGTACTTC. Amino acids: CASSLVAALQETQYF.